This entry concerns a single T cell receptor beta chain. Profiling relied on immunoSEQ multiplex PCR, and the TCRdb table lists in-frame clones only, not all of them. Here the sample spans tens of thousands of clones, 85% to 95% being singletons. The V end lost 5 bases, the J end lost 0 bases, and 11 bases lay between the germline ends. This CDR3 region has 15 residues. From germline, CDR1 is LNHDA and CDR2 SQIVND (reference sequence). This record belongs to a study of T cell changes during pregnancy in multiple sclerosis. Source: CD4+ T cells from peripheral blood mononuclear cells, taken before pregnancy. This sequence joins TRBV19 and TRBJ2-4, with D perhaps TRBD1 (5 bases). This TCR was recovered from a female donor with multiple sclerosis, enrolled in a pregnancy study. The CDR3 DNA reads TGTGCCAGTAGTGTGACAGAGATAGCCAAAAACATTCAGTACTTC. It yields the protein CASSVTEIAKNIQYF.